The clone carrying this TCR beta chain occurred many times. Its antigen is still unknown. The CDR3 is 13 residues long. CDR1 is KGHDR, CDR2 SFDVKD, per germline. The V end was cut by 12 bases, the J end by 4 bases, with 17 bases between. The record originates from a study of regulatory T cells in long-lasting Graves disease. Overall study findings and caveats: With persistent disease, TRBV28, TRBJ1-2 and TRBJ2-5 were the favored segments. Persistent Graves' disease cases displayed lower TCR diversity than newly diagnosed ones.

Noted time point: newly diagnosed GD, antithyroid drugs for less than 3 months. Researchers made the TCR library from RNA that was extracted from PBMCs. Construction of TCR beta libraries relied on iRepertoire HTBI primers and on Arm-PCR targeting CDR3 regions. One entry per CDR3 protein results from TCRdb running MiXCR on the multiplex PCR reads. The sample holds around 420,000 distinct CDR3 sequences, 15% seen once. The data were also submitted as part of a second study, on T cells in Graves' hyperthyroidism and ophthalmopathy. That report adds: If no ophthalmopathy progression occurred within 18 months, Graves' hyperthyroidism was stable.

This clonotype was sampled from a woman between 40 and 55 years old with Graves disease. V usage is TRBV24-1 and J usage is TRBJ2-5; D is possibly TRBD1 (7 bases). The sequenced sample was peripheral blood mononuclear cells (PBMCs), obtained at new diagnosis, from a patient treated with antithyroid drugs. DNA of the CDR3: TGTGCCTCCCGGCGGGGACAGCCAGAGACCCAGTACTTC. It yields the protein CASRRGQPETQYF.